This TCR beta chain came from a study of shared clonotypes between healthy human individuals. Overall study context: Used for every donor were three CD4 naive, three CD4 memory, two CD8 naive and one CD8 memory plate.

Execution of the assay was at deep level. This table comes from immunoSEQ multiplex PCR, and its TCRdb copy is limited to in-frame clones, with some not included. The sample holds approximately 1,000,000 clones, roughly 80% seen once. Study-level findings and limits: Across subsets, estimated richness was generally greater for naive than for memory populations.

Worth noting for this clone: Its target is not known.

This receptor was taken from a young man in good health. Some clones in this sample may be carry-over from other donors' samples. Source material: memory CD4+ T cells from PBMCs. Subset defined: CD45RA-negative fraction.

This chain's CDR3 is CASSEGSGSPGNEQFF. As DNA, the CDR3 is TGTGCCAGCAGTGAAGGTTCAGGGTCCCCCGGCAATGAGCAGTTCTTC. The rearrangement links TRBV6-1 to TRBJ2-1; possibly TRBD1 for D (5 bases). V lost 1 base to trimming and J lost 6 bases, with 16 bases between them. The CDR3 is made up of 16 amino acids. Per germline, CDR1 MNHNS and CDR2 SASEGT.